This T cell receptor beta chain was captured in a study of blood T cell repertoires in COVID-19. Profiled with immunoSEQ multiplex PCR; TCRdb holds only in-frame clones, not every one. The sample has 300,000 to 350,000 clones; roughly 88% are singletons. The TCR was taken from a man aged 30 to 39 who had recovered from COVID-19. Sequenced material: PBMCs or T cells enriched from blood (not recorded which).

CDR3: CASSPKREANYGYTF. For the CDR3, the DNA is TGTGCCAGCAGCCCTAAGAGAGAAGCTAACTATGGCTACACCTTC. The chain recombines TRBV11-2 with TRBJ1-2; D ambiguous. Trimming pared 5 bases from V and 0 bases from J, leaving 13 bases between. The germline CDR1 and CDR2 sequences are SGHAT and FQNNGV. CDR3 size: 15 residues. Filled out from reference TRBV11-2 and TRBJ1-2, the complete variable domain reads EAGVAQSPRYKIIEKRQSVAFWCNPISGHATLYWYQQILGQGPKLLIQFQNNGVVDDSQLPKDRFSAERLKGVDSTLKIQPAKLEDSAVYLCASSPKREANYGYTFGSGTRLTVV.